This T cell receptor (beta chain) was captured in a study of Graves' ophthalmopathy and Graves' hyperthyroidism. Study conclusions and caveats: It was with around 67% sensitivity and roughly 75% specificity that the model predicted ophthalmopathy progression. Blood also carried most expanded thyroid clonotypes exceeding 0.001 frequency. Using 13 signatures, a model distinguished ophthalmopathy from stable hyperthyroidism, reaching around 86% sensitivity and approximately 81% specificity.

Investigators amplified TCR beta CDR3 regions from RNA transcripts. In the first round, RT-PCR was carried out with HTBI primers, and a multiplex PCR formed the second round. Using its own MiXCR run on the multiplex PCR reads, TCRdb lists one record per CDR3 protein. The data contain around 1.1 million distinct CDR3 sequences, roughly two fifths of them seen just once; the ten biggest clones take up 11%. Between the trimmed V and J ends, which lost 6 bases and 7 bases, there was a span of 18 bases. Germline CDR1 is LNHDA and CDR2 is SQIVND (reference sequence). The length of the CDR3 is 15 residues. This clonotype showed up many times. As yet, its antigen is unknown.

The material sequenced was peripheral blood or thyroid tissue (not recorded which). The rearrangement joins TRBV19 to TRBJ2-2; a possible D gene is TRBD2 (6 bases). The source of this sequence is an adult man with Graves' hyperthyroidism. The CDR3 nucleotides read TGTGCCAGTAGGTCCACCTCGGGACTTGGCGGGGAGCTGTTTTTT. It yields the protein CASRSTSGLGGELFF.